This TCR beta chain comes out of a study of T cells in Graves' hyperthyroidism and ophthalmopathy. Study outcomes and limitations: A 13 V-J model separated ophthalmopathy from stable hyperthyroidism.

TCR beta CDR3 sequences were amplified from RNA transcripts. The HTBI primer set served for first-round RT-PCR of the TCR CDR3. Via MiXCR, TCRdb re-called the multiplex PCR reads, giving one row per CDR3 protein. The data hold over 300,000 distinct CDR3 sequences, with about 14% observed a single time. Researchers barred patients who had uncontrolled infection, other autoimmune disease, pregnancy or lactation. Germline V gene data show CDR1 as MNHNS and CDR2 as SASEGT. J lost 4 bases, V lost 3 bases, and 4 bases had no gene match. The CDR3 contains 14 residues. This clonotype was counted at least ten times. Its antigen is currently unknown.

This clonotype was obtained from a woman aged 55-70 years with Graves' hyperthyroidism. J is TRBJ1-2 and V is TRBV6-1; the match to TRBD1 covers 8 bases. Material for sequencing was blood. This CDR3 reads CASSDRQGSYGYTF. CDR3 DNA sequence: TGTGCCAGCAGTGATCGACAGGGGAGCTATGGCTACACCTTC.